The sequence of this TCR beta chain was determined in a study of tumor and adjacent non-tumor tissue in lung cancer. Study information: There were around eleven adenocarcinoma, a couple of squamous cell carcinoma and 1 small cell lung cancer cases.

The library came from three nested PCR rounds adapted from ARM-PCR protocols. TCRdb re-called the multiplex PCR reads through MiXCR, storing one row per CDR3 protein. Here the sample spans approximately 120,000 distinct CDR3 sequences, 62% being singletons. Broader study findings: Tumor tissue had significantly higher TCR diversity than normal lung.

In germline, CDR1 is MDHEN, CDR2 SYDVKM. This CDR3 contains 15 residues. No cell sorting was done before RNA was extracted from the tissue. This non-tumor lung sample came from over 3 cm beyond the tumor edge. On this clonotype itself: Its antigen is unidentified. At one end, the junction sequence differs from germline, possibly due to a read error.

The V call is TRBV28, the J call TRBJ1-2; D gene uncertain. Sequenced input: distant non-tumor lung tissue. The receptor was derived from a man aged 60-69 years with non-small cell lung cancer. The CDR3 spells CASRTPSHSYYGYTF. The DNA of the CDR3 is TGTGCGAGCAGAACCCCCTCACACAGCTACTATGGCTACACCTTC.